Following are 15 T cell receptor beta chains from one sample sequenced in a study of human T cells and chemical hapten exposure (dated by TCRdb to the early 2020s). Total RNA was extracted from unfractionated whole blood collected in Tempus Blood RNA tubes. During library preparation, unique molecular identifiers were attached to individual cDNA molecules so that TCRs could be counted in a quantitative, reproducible way. In TCRdb, the public reads were trimmed at Q25 with fastp and aligned with MiXCR, with productive beta chains retained. Every entry covers one CDR3 protein and lists the most common genes and DNA from its rows. Within this sample are more than 100,000 distinct CDR3 sequences, with over 7% of them counted one time only. Together, the top ten hold approximately 1.5% of the sample. Sequenced sample: whole blood. All receptors derive from a human donor in good health. Some clones in this sample may be carry-over from other donors' samples. Donor details come from another sample of the same person, matched by shared clones.

The rearrangement joins TRBV5-5 to TRBJ2-2; weak D call: TRBD2 (5 bases). The CDR3 totals 14 residues. Looked up from germline, CDR1 is SGHKS and CDR2 is YYEKEE (reference sequence). The germline V and J ends were trimmed by 0 bases and 7 bases, with 10 bases remaining between them. CDR3 protein: CASSLGGGGGELFF. The CDR3 DNA reads TGTGCCAGCAGCTTGGGCGGCGGAGGCGGGGAGCTGTTTTTT.

This clonotype occurred many times. The chain uses TRBV7-2 and TRBJ1-5, with D perhaps TRBD1 (5 bases). Trimming cost V 5 bases and J 5 bases, with 13 bases left between them. The length of the CDR3 is 14 residues. Germline CDR1 reads SGHTA; CDR2 reads FQGNSA. The CDR3 loop is CASSLRIGDQPQHF. The CDR3 DNA reads TGTGCCAGCAGCCTTCGTATAGGGGATCAGCCCCAGCATTTT.

The rearrangement links TRBV27 to TRBJ2-2, with 8 bases lining up with TRBD1. Germline lookup yields CDR1 MNHEY and CDR2 SMNVEV (reference sequence). This CDR3 is built from 17 residues. V shed 1 base and J 1 base; nucleotides not matched to a gene: 5. CDR3 nucleotide sequence: TGTGCCAGCAGTTTATTGGGACAGGCCATGAACACCGGGGAGCTGTTTTTT. Protein sequence: CASSLLGQAMNTGELFF.

This clonotype was seen many times. The V gene is TRBV7-3, the J gene TRBJ2-1; TRBD2 agrees at 12 bases. Germline CDR1 reads SGHTA; CDR2 reads FQGTGA. The ends lost 4 bases at V and 4 bases at J; junction bases unmatched: 5. This CDR3 is built from 16 residues. The CDR3 reads CASSSGLAGPYNEQFF. CDR3 in DNA: TGTGCCAGCAGCTCTGGACTAGCGGGACCGTACAATGAGCAGTTCTTC.

Only a few counts were recorded for this clonotype. V gene TRBV6-2 or TRBV6-3 combines with J gene TRBJ2-4, with unresolved D. Trimming took 1 base from V and 0 from J, leaving 7 bases between them. The CDR3 covers 15 residues. CDR1 and CDR2 from the germline V gene are MNHEY and SVGEGT. In nucleotides, the CDR3 is TGTGCCAGCAGTTACTTCGGACGAGCCAAAAACATTCAGTACTTC. This sequence encodes CASSYFGRAKNIQYF.

This clonotype was detected a few times. This rearrangement joins TRBV7-3 to TRBJ2-7; D is uncertain. This CDR3 is built from 13 residues. V was shortened by 0 bases and J by 9 bases, with 12 bases between the two germline ends. Germline assignment: CDR1 SGHTA and CDR2 FQGTGA. CDR3 residues: CASSLTGWEGQYF. DNA for the CDR3: TGTGCCAGCAGCTTAACTGGTTGGGAAGGGCAGTACTTC.

Many counts were recorded for this clonotype. V is TRBV5-4 and J is TRBJ1-4; no clear D. V was shortened by 0 bases and J by 8 bases, with 5 bases between the two germline ends. CDR3 length equals 12 residues. Looked up from germline, CDR1 is SGHNT and CDR2 is YYREEE (reference sequence). CDR3 residues: CASSLGPEKLFF. The CDR3, as DNA: TGTGCCAGCAGCTTGGGTCCAGAAAAACTGTTTTTT.

This clonotype was found a few times. The J gene is TRBJ2-1, the V gene TRBV6-5; weak D call: TRBD1 (6 bases). CDR1 is MNHEY and CDR2 is SVGAGI in the germline V gene. V lost 6 bases to trimming and J lost 1 base, with 7 bases between them. CDR3 length: 13 residues. The CDR3 DNA sequence: TGTGCCAGCAGACAGGGTTCCTACAATGAGCAGTTCTTC. Its translation is CASRQGSYNEQFF.

This clonotype was recorded many times. The chain combines TRBV6-1 with TRBJ2-7; 12 bases match TRBD1. The CDR3 is made up of 13 amino acids. Germline V gene sequence: CDR1 MNHNS, CDR2 SASEGT. Unmatched junction bases numbered 1, after V lost 6 bases and J lost 4 bases. This chain's CDR3 is CASRGQGAYEQYF. The CDR3, as DNA: TGTGCCAGCAGGGGACAGGGGGCTTACGAGCAGTACTTC.

This clonotype has only a few counts. J is TRBJ2-7 and V is TRBV7-2; TRBD2 agrees at 11 bases. The V segment lost 5 bases and the J segment 4 bases; nucleotides outside the gene matches: 7. CDR3 size: 15 residues. The germline V gene encodes CDR1 SGHTA and CDR2 FQGNSA. CDR3 amino acids: CASSPPSGRSYEQYF. DNA of the CDR3: TGTGCCAGCAGCCCTCCTAGCGGGAGGTCTTACGAGCAGTACTTC.

This clonotype was seen ten or more times. The chain carries TRBV10-1 and TRBJ1-2, with TRBD1 as a possible D gene (6 bases). The germline V gene encodes CDR1 WNHNN and CDR2 SYGVQD (reference sequence). The length of the CDR3 is 16 residues. V lost 3 bases, J lost 2 bases, and 16 bases lay in between. Here the CDR3 DNA reads TGCGCCAGCAGTGACGGTACAGGGCTTAAGAACTATGGCTACACCTTC. This translates into CASSDGTGLKNYGYTF.

The V and J genes are TRBV6-6 and TRBJ1-4, with no clear D. Germline CDR1 and CDR2: MNHNY and SVGAGI (reference sequence). Trimming cost V 4 bases and J 0 bases, with 15 bases left between them. The CDR3 loop spans 17 amino acids. This CDR3 is CASSWSARVSTNEKLFF. The CDR3 DNA reads as TGTGCCAGCAGTTGGTCCGCGAGAGTCTCAACTAATGAAAAACTGTTTTTT.

The V call is TRBV11-2, the J call TRBJ2-3; D perhaps matches TRBD2 (5 bases). CDR1 is SGHAT, CDR2 FQNNGV, per germline. With 0 bases removed from V and 0 bases from J, the gap between germline ends came to 10 bases. The CDR3 is 16 residues long. The CDR3 DNA reads as TGTGCCAGCAGCTTAGAGCTAGCAGTAAGCACAGATACGCAGTATTTT. Translating gives CASSLELAVSTDTQYF.

In its sample, this clonotype was seen many times. The genes are TRBV6-5 and TRBJ2-1; 7 bases are a match to TRBD2. CDR3 size: 14 residues. Trimming removed 7 bases from V and 3 bases from J; junction bases left unmatched: 6. Germline-derived CDR1 and CDR2 are MNHEY and SVGAGI. CDR3: CASNRRDYYNEQFF. The DNA of the CDR3 is TGTGCCAGCAACCGCCGGGACTACTACAATGAGCAGTTCTTC.

This clonotype was seen more than once but under ten times. The chain uses TRBV10-3 and TRBJ2-4, with a possible D match to TRBD2 (6 bases). This CDR3 is 16 amino acids long. The ends were cut back, 4 bases at V and 3 bases at J, with 16 bases in the middle. Germline V lookup: CDR1 ENHRY, CDR2 SYGVKD. This CDR3 reads CAISGGDLRGKNIQYF. CDR3 sequence (DNA): TGTGCCATCAGTGGGGGGGATCTAAGAGGCAAAAACATTCAGTACTTC.